The next 18 T cell receptor beta chains were all read from a single sample in a study of control samples from healthy donors and cancer patients. Generated by immunoSEQ multiplex PCR, the TCRdb table keeps only in-frame clones and is missing some. This sample has 100,000 to 150,000 clones, with roughly 90% found just once. The specimen was blood. The receptors shown here come from a woman in her fifties or sixties in good health.

The chain links TRBV3-1 (or the pseudogene TRBV3-2) to TRBJ2-4; D is ambiguous. The CDR3 covers 14 residues. Germline loops: CDR1 LGHDT, CDR2 YNNKEL (reference sequence). V lost 4 bases and J 0 bases, leaving 7 bases between the germline ends. The CDR3 region is CASSLGTAKNIQYF. In DNA, the CDR3 is TGTGCCAGCAGCCTCGGAACAGCCAAAAACATTCAGTACTTC.

This clone has only one observation. This sequence joins TRBV6-5 and TRBJ1-2, with D possibly being TRBD1 (6 bases). The CDR3 is made up of 12 amino acids. The V end was cut by 6 bases, the J end by 4 bases, with 9 bases between. CDR1 is MNHEY, CDR2 SVGAGI, per germline. CDR3: CASRKGGYGYTF. CDR3 DNA: TGTGCCAGCAGGAAAGGGGGCTATGGCTACACCTTC.

The rearrangement joins TRBV28 to TRBJ1-2; no clear D. V was cut by 6 bases and J by 2 bases, with 19 bases left in between. This CDR3 has 16 amino acids. The V gene's germline CDR1 is MDHEN and CDR2 SYDVKM. CDR3 nucleotides: TGTGCCAGCAGGGCTGAGGTAGCCCGAATAAACTATGGCTACACCTTC. Translation gives CASRAEVARINYGYTF.

The chain combines TRBV7-2 with TRBJ1-5; no clear D. The CDR3 sequence is 14 residues long. Germline-derived CDR1 and CDR2 are SGHTA and FQGNSA. Trimming removed 6 bases from V and 11 bases from J, with 20 bases in between. Here the CDR3 reads CASRKGPRKGSQHF. CDR3 in DNA: TGTGCCAGCAGAAAAGGTCCAAGAAAAGGATCCCAGCATTTT.

This rearrangement joins TRBV7-2 to TRBJ2-5, with 11 bases fitting TRBD2. V shed 3 bases, J shed 0 bases, and the junction held 9 bases outside the gene matches. The CDR3 runs 18 residues. Germline values: CDR1 SGHTA, CDR2 FQGNSA. CDR3 DNA sequence: TGTGCCAGCAGCTTGATTGGTGAGACTAGCGGGGACCAAGAGACCCAGTACTTC. Translation: CASSLIGETSGDQETQYF.

The chain links TRBV7-9 to TRBJ2-1, with D possibly matching TRBD1 (6 bases). With 5 bases removed from V and 3 bases from J, the gap between germline ends came to 14 bases. Germline V CDR1 and CDR2: SEHNR, FQNEAQ (reference sequence). The CDR3 is 15 amino acids. The chain's CDR3 is CASSALQGNYNEQFF. In DNA form, the CDR3 reads TGTGCCAGCAGCGCACTCCAGGGGAACTACAATGAGCAGTTCTTC.

This chain connects TRBV7-8 to TRBJ2-1; TRBD2 aligns across 9 bases. CDR1 is SGHVS, CDR2 FQNEAQ, per germline. This CDR3 has 16 amino acids. The junction had 10 bases not matched to a gene; V was cut back by 1 base and J by 9 bases. DNA for the CDR3: TGTGCCAGCAGCTTAGTGGCGGGGGGGCCGATCGGTGAGCAGTTCTTC. Translating it yields CASSLVAGGPIGEQFF.

The genes are TRBV28 and TRBJ2-7; weak D call: TRBD2 (6 bases). Trimming shortened V by 6 bases and J by 7 bases, and 10 bases separated the two germline ends. CDR1 MDHEN and CDR2 SYDVKM come from the germline V gene. The CDR3 has 11 residues. CDR3 nucleotide sequence: TGTGCCAGCAGGGATGGGGGGGAGCAGTACTTC. It is translated as CASRDGGEQYF.

The CDR3 is CASSRSPSEAFF. CDR3 DNA: TGTGCCAGCAGTCGATCCCCCTCTGAAGCTTTCTTT. The chain employs TRBV6-6 and TRBJ1-1, with D uncertain. V was trimmed by 5 bases and J by 6 bases, leaving 10 bases between them. The CDR3 runs 12 residues. The germline V gene encodes CDR1 MNHNY and CDR2 SVGAGI (reference sequence).

This clone was seen a single time. V gene TRBV6-5 combines with J gene TRBJ2-1; D gene ambiguous. V was pared by 7 bases and J by 4 bases, with 11 bases between. The length of the CDR3 is 13 residues. Per germline, CDR1 MNHEY and CDR2 SVGAGI. Here the CDR3 reads CASKSLGYNEQFF. The CDR3 bases are TGTGCCAGCAAGAGCCTGGGTTACAATGAGCAGTTCTTC.

The genes are TRBV30 and TRBJ1-3, with D uncertain. The germline CDR1 and CDR2 sequences are GTSNPN and SVGIG (reference sequence). V lost 1 base and J lost 4, with 11 bases in between. CDR3 size: 14 residues. The CDR3 loop reads CAWSAGFLGNTIYF. The CDR3 region has the DNA TGTGCCTGGAGTGCAGGTTTTTTAGGAAACACCATATATTTT.

The rearrangement joins TRBV6-5 to TRBJ2-7; D may be TRBD2 (5 bases). The CDR3 is 15 amino acids. The V gene lost 6 bases and the J gene lost 2 bases, with 17 bases spanning the gap. Germline CDR1 MNHEY, CDR2 SVGAGI. The CDR3 here is CASSPQRVRTYEQYF. CDR3 DNA sequence: TGTGCCAGCAGCCCACAGAGGGTTCGGACCTACGAGCAGTACTTC.

V and J are TRBV6-1 and TRBJ1-3, with no clear D. The CDR3 loop spans 14 amino acids. Germline CDR1 and CDR2: MNHNS and SASEGT. V gave up 2 bases and J gave up 1 base, with 6 bases separating them. Written as DNA, the CDR3 is TGTGCCAGCAGTGAACTAGGATCTGGAAACACCATATATTTT. Its translation: CASSELGSGNTIYF.

The chain couples TRBV28 to TRBJ1-2, with D perhaps TRBD1 (5 bases). Germline V gives CDR1 MDHEN, CDR2 SYDVKM. The CDR3 covers 12 residues. The V end was cut by 5 bases, the J end by 4 bases, with 8 bases between. CDR3 loop: CASSRGSYGYTF. CDR3 nucleotide sequence: TGTGCCAGCAGTCGGGGGAGCTATGGCTACACCTTC.

The gene calls are TRBV3-1 (or the pseudogene TRBV3-2) and TRBJ1-2; TRBD1 might be the D (5 bases). In germline, CDR1 is LGHDT, CDR2 YNNKEL (reference sequence). V lost 1 base, J lost 8 bases, and 11 bases lay in between. This CDR3 has 13 amino acids. The CDR3 region is CASSQVIGGGYTF. The DNA of the CDR3 is TGTGCCAGCAGCCAAGTGATTGGGGGAGGCTACACCTTC.

V gene TRBV6-5 combines with J gene TRBJ2-7; 7 positions agree with TRBD2. This CDR3 spans 16 amino acids. Unmatched junction bases numbered 7, after V lost 0 bases and J lost 2 bases. From germline, CDR1 is MNHEY and CDR2 SVGAGI. The CDR3 DNA reads as TGTGCCAGCAGTTACTCGGGGCTAGCGGACCCCTACGAGCAGTACTTC. This encodes CASSYSGLADPYEQYF.

This chain joins TRBV7-6 and TRBJ2-1; 14 bases match TRBD2. CDR1 SGHVS and CDR2 FNYEAQ come from the germline V gene. The V and J ends lost 2 bases and 9 bases, in that order; junction bases with no gene match: 6. The CDR3 extends over 16 amino acids. The CDR3 is CASSLRGTSGSGEQFF. The CDR3 DNA reads as TGTGCCAGCAGCTTAAGGGGGACTAGCGGGAGTGGTGAGCAGTTCTTC. Complete variable domain (other parts from reference TRBV7-6 and TRBJ2-1): GAGVSQSPRYKVTKRGQDVALRCDPISGHVSLYWYRQALGQGPEFLTYFNYEAQQDKSGLPNDRFSAERPEGSISTLTIQRTEQRDSAMYRCASSLRGTSGSGEQFFGPGTRLTVL.

The chain joins TRBV28 to TRBJ2-7; no clear D. V lost 5 bases, J lost 4 bases, and 9 bases lay in between. Germline CDR1 reads MDHEN; CDR2 reads SYDVKM. CDR3 size: 12 residues. The DNA of the CDR3 is TGTGCCAGCAGTCCCAAGGGTTACGAGCAGTACTTC. As protein: CASSPKGYEQYF.